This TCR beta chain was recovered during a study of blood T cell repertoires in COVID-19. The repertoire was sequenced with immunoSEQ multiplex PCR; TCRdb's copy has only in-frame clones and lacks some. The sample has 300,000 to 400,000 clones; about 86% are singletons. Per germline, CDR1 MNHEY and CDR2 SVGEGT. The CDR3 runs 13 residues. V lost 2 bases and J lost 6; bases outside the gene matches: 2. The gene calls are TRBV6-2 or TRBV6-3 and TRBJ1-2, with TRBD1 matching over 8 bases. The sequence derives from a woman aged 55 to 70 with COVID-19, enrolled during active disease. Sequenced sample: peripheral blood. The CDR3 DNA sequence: TGTGCCAGCAGTTACCCAGGGGGCAATGGCTACACCTTC. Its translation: CASSYPGGNGYTF.